The clone carrying this TCR beta chain was counted between two and nine times. What it recognizes is unknown. ViraFEST assay sequencing came after antigen-specific CD4+ T cells were expanded with viral peptide pools. Culture proceeded for roughly ten days, and CD4+ T cells were then isolated. Vaccinated recipients, who were negative for nucleocapsid antibodies, had no history of SARS-CoV-2 infection. A few million PBMC per well were cultured with around 9.6 IU/ml IL-2 and approximately 9.1 ug/ml peptides. The record originates from a study of vaccination effects on CD4 cells after COVID-19. For the study at large: Participants were given two doses of BNT162b2 or mRNA-1273 vaccine.

The V segment lost 2 bases and the J segment 1 base; nucleotides outside the gene matches: 11. The CDR3 spans 19 residues. Germline loops: CDR1 SGHRS, CDR2 YFSETQ. The data were produced by immunoSEQ multiplex PCR, yet TCRdb's version contains in-frame clones alone and is incomplete. This table has 55,000 or so clones, 55% to 75% appearing once. The V gene is TRBV5-1, the J gene TRBJ2-1; TRBD1 matches at 11 bases. The receptor comes from a human donor who received a COVID-19 vaccine. The source was CD4+ T cells from PBMCs cultured with SARS-CoV-2 spike peptides, collected before COVID-19 vaccination. The CDR3, as DNA: TGCGCCAGCAGCTTAGTTGGACAGGGGGCGCTTAAATCCTACAATGAGCAGTTCTTC. Its translation is CASSLVGQGALKSYNEQFF.